This T cell receptor beta chain was documented in a study of blood T cell repertoires in COVID-19. Study-wide background: In each case, the material was cDNA or gDNA derived from T cells, B-cell-depleted T cells, or PBMCs.

TCRdb's table, derived via immunoSEQ multiplex PCR, lists solely in-frame clones and lacks some. Among around 170,000 clones listed, 87% were seen once. The length of the CDR3 is 16 residues. Trimming took off 3 bases at V and 2 bases at J, with 16 bases between the two ends. Germline CDR1 is LNHDA and CDR2 is SQIVND (reference sequence). Categorization into cohorts depended on clinical history that participants reported. The sample consisted of PBMCs or T cells enriched from blood (not recorded which). The chain couples TRBV19 to TRBJ1-1; weak D call: TRBD1 (6 bases). This sequence was found in a woman between 50 and 59 years old who had recovered from COVID-19. The CDR3 here is CASSIRGGHSNTEAFF. As DNA, the CDR3 is TGTGCCAGTAGTATTCGGGGGGGACACTCTAACACTGAAGCTTTCTTT.